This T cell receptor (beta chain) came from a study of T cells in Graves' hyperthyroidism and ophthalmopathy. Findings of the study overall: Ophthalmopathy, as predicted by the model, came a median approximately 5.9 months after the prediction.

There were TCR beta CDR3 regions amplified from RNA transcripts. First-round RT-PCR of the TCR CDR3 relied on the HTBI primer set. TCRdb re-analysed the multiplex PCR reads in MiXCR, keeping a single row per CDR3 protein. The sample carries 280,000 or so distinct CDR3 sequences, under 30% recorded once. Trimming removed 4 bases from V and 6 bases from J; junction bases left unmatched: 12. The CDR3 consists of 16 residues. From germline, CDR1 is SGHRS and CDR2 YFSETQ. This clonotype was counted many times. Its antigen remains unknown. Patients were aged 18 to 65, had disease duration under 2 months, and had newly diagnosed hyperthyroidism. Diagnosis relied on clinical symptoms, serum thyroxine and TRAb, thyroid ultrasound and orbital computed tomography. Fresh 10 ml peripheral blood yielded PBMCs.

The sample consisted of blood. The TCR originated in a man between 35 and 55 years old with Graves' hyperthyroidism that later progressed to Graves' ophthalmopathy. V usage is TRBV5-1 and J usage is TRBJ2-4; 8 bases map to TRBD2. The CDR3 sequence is CASSRGGWREVNIQYF. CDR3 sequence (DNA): TGCGCCAGCAGCCGTGGAGGTTGGCGGGAGGTAAACATTCAGTACTTC.